This T cell receptor beta chain was captured in a study of molecular identifiers for immune sequencing clone quantification listed by TCRdb under 2018. About the study as a whole: For a replicate experiment, the RNA from either about 20,000 or 100,000 naive CD8 T cells was divided into five aliquots, and four of those aliquots went on to sequencing. This methods study used CD8 T cells to benchmark TCR RNA copy counting and molecular-identifier clustering-based TCR repertoire sequencing (MIDCIRS). Findings and caveats that apply to the study as a whole: Modeling gave approximately 3 recovered TCR RNA copies per cell versus roughly 10 by digital PCR, implying 25% to 30% capture efficiency. In CMV-specific effector cells, over 99% of molecules were held by clones above 20 RNA copies, whereas under 1% of molecules were held by such clones in naive cells. When barcode sub-clustering was left out, chimeric consensus sequences inflated TCR diversity, with chimeras reaching as high as 47%. Spiked-in Jurkat TCR RNA (roughly 10 copies' worth), which is not part of the donor repertoire, was contained in the naive libraries. Spiked-in Jurkat TCR RNA equivalent to a single cell was reported to be detectable even among fewer than 1.2 million naive CD8 T cells. The sizes of highly expanded clones could end up underestimated when identical TCR molecules share a barcode.

The method behind the library was PCR. For sequencing, a NextSeq 500 was employed. Preparation of bulk TCR libraries followed a previously described approach, with the TCR primers listed in Table S5. The Qiagen AllPrep DNA/RNA kit was used to purify total RNA. Before any analysis, reads coming from multiple sequencing runs of the same library were combined into one pool. For the original study's pipeline: Reads were retained only if their TCR constant sequence matched exactly, and those retained reads were trimmed to 150 nt and grouped according to their 12-nt molecular barcodes. Reads in each barcode group were sub-clustered using a 15% Levenshtein threshold, and a quality-weighted consensus sequence was built for each RNA molecule. Non-functional sequences were excluded, and lower-count sequences lying one edit away from another sequence were also excluded. On the basis of fitting two negative binomial distributions, barcode sub-clusters with fewer than 20% of the maximum read count were discarded. The public reads were reanalyzed by TCRdb: fastp trimming at Q25, MiXCR alignment, in-frame beta chains only. When rows share a CDR3 protein, they turn into one entry using the most common DNA and genes. The V and J calls shown here were made by TCRdb, not taken from the authors' results. The sample table shows some 320,000 distinct CDR3 sequences, and roughly 24% are seen once. The ten largest account for around 0.76% of the sample.

This clonotype was detected many times. Its recognized antigen is unknown. No base qualities exist here, and no much larger clone lies one base off it. Naive CD8 T cell libraries were made from roughly 21,000 to 960,000 sorted cells using 10%, 30% or 50% of purified RNA. Naive CD8 T cells were FACS-sorted as CD8+CD4-CCR7+CD45RA+ on a BD FACSAria II into RLT Plus buffer. To test detection sensitivity, Jurkat RNA equivalent to approximately ten TCR copies was spiked into samples of roughly 18,000-1,100,000 naive CD8 T cells. CD8 T cells were enriched with RosetteSep CD8+ T Cell Enrichment Cocktail and Ficoll-Paque, followed by ACK red cell lysis. Relative to germline, V is missing 5 bases and J is missing 7 bases, with 7 bases of the junction outside any gene match. Based on the germline V gene, the CDR1 and CDR2 sequences are MDHEN and SYDVKM. The CDR3 spans 14 residues, from the cysteine through the phenylalanine. CDR3 DNA only is kept here, 42 bases in frame from base 1.

Recombination joined TRBV28 with TRBJ2-1; TRBD1 matches 8 bases in the middle. The source material was naive CD8+ T cells from blood, with Jurkat cell RNA spiked in. Reading the label with the study, this specimen's cell subset or site is: FACS-sorted CD8+CD4-CCR7+CD45RA+ naive T cells. This receptor was obtained from a human donor in good health. Some libraries in this study had Jurkat cell RNA spiked in. The CDR3 sequence is CASSPRTGLNEQFF. At the DNA level, the sequence is TGTGCCAGCAGTCCTCGGACAGGGTTGAATGAGCAGTTCTTC.